The 12 T cell receptor beta chains below all came from one sample that was sequenced in a study of blood T cell repertoires in COVID-19. Produced via immunoSEQ multiplex PCR; TCRdb's table is partial and in-frame only. The table lists roughly 97,000 clones, about 91% of them singletons. Material for sequencing was peripheral blood. The receptors derive from a human donor in a cohort sampled during active COVID-19.

V and J are TRBV29-1 and TRBJ1-1; the D gene is possibly TRBD1 (5 bases). Trimming pared 7 bases from V and 2 bases from J, leaving 14 bases between. There are 13 residues in the CDR3. Looked up from germline, CDR1 is SQVTM and CDR2 is ANQGSEA. The CDR3 coding sequence is TGCAGCGCCCGCGGGGGAAGTAACACTGAAGCTTTCTTT. Its translation: CSARGGSNTEAFF.

This clone has a single count. J is TRBJ1-1 and V is TRBV7-9; D is unclear. V was trimmed by 5 bases and J by 2 bases, leaving 6 bases between them. This CDR3 comprises 12 residues. Germline V gives CDR1 SEHNR, CDR2 FQNEAQ (reference sequence). DNA of the CDR3: TGTGCCAGCAGCCCTACCAACACTGAAGCTTTCTTT. It is translated as CASSPTNTEAFF. The whole variable domain, remainder taken from reference TRBV7-9 and TRBJ1-1, is DTGVSQNPRHKITKRGQNVTFRCDPISEHNRLYWYRQTLGQGPEFLTYFQNEAQLEKSRLLSDRFSAERPKGSFSTLEIQRTEQGDSAMYLCASSPTNTEAFFGQGTRLTVV.

There are many counts of this clone. The chain uses TRBV3-1 (or the pseudogene TRBV3-2) and TRBJ1-6; possibly TRBD1 for D (6 bases). V was pared by 0 bases and J by 4 bases, with 13 bases between. Germline CDR1 LGHDT, CDR2 YNNKEL (reference sequence). The CDR3 sequence is 17 residues long. The DNA for the CDR3 is TGTGCCAGCAGCCAAGAGCCCCAGGGGCGTTATAATTCACCCCTCCACTTT. It encodes CASSQEPQGRYNSPLHF.

The chain has TRBV30 and TRBJ2-7, with D tentatively TRBD1 (5 bases). Trimming left V 4 bases short and J 0 bases short, with 10 bases between. Germline CDR1 reads GTSNPN; CDR2 reads SVGIG (reference sequence). The CDR3 covers 13 residues. The CDR3 DNA reads TGTGCCTGGACAGGGCCCCCCTCCTACGAGCAGTACTTC. Amino acid sequence: CAWTGPPSYEQYF.

This sequence joins TRBV6-2 or TRBV6-3 and TRBJ1-6; D not resolved. The germline V gene has CDR1 MNHEY and CDR2 SVGEGT. V was clipped by 2 bases and J by 7 bases, with 6 bases between them. The CDR3 has 13 amino acids. The DNA of the CDR3 is TGTGCCAGCAGTTACGCGGAAAATTCACCCCTCCACTTT. Its protein is CASSYAENSPLHF.

This chain links TRBV7-9 with TRBJ2-3; 7 bases match TRBD2. J gave up 0 bases and V 1 base, and 4 bases lay outside the gene matches. Germline CDR1 is SEHNR and CDR2 is FQNEAQ (reference sequence). The CDR3 spans 16 residues. The CDR3 protein is CASSLVAGVSTDTQYF. DNA for the CDR3: TGTGCCAGCAGCTTAGTCGCGGGAGTCAGCACAGATACGCAGTATTTT.

The V gene is TRBV28, the J gene TRBJ2-6; TRBD2 matches at 7 bases. V lost 9 bases and J lost 2; bases outside the gene matches: 4. Germline CDR1 and CDR2: MDHEN and SYDVKM. The CDR3 totals 14 residues. The CDR3, as DNA: TGTGCCAGTTATGGGGGGGCTGGGGCCAACGTCCTGACTTTC. Translating gives CASYGGAGANVLTF. The full variable domain, rest sourced from reference TRBV28 and TRBJ2-6, is DVKVTQSSRYLVKRTGEKVFLECVQDMDHENMFWYRQDPGLGLRLIYFSYDVKMKEKGDIPEGYSVSREKKERFSLILESASTNQTSMYLCASYGGAGANVLTFGAGSRLTVL.

The rearrangement uses TRBV28 and TRBJ2-6, with D tentatively TRBD1 (5 bases). The ends were cut back, 6 bases at V and 1 base at J, with 10 bases in the middle. CDR3 length equals 15 residues. The germline V gene has CDR1 MDHEN and CDR2 SYDVKM. The CDR3 reads CASSRKGSGANVLTF. The CDR3 bases are TGTGCCAGCAGCAGAAAGGGGTCTGGGGCCAACGTCCTGACTTTC.

This chain joins TRBV7-2 and TRBJ1-6, with 9 bases fitting TRBD1. The CDR3 spans 16 residues. Germline trimming cut 1 base from V and 10 bases from J; bases unmatched to any gene: 8. The germline CDR1 and CDR2 sequences are SGHTA and FQGNSA. The CDR3 DNA reads as TGTGCCAGCAGCTTAGATGGGACAGGGTCTTTCTCACCCCTCCACTTT. This sequence encodes CASSLDGTGSFSPLHF.

This clone showed up just once. The gene calls are TRBV15 and TRBJ2-4; D possibly corresponds to TRBD1 (6 bases). Trimming pared 4 bases from V and 0 bases from J, leaving 13 bases between. Germline assignment: CDR1 LNHNV and CDR2 YYDKDF (reference sequence). The CDR3 sequence is 16 residues long. The CDR3 bases are TGTGCCACCAGCACACGGACAGATCTAGCCAAAAACATTCAGTACTTC. This gives the protein CATSTRTDLAKNIQYF.

The V and J genes are TRBV6-6 and TRBJ2-3; 8 bases agree with TRBD2. The V and J ends lost 0 bases and 10 bases, in that order; junction bases with no gene match: 3. There are 13 residues in the CDR3. Germline-derived CDR1 and CDR2 are MNHNY and SVGAGI (reference sequence). As DNA, the CDR3 is TGTGCCAGCAGTTACTCGGGGACTAGTCCGCAGTATTTT. Translation gives CASSYSGTSPQYF.

The rearrangement joins TRBV14 to TRBJ2-1; 12 bases are shared with TRBD2. J was trimmed by 8 bases and V by 1 base; bases with no gene match: 12. The CDR3 is made up of 18 amino acids. Germline lookup yields CDR1 SGHDN and CDR2 FVKESK. The CDR3, as DNA: TGTGCCAGCAGCCAAGCGCCGCTAGCGGGGGGGCGAGGAGATGAGCAGTTCTTC. This gives the protein CASSQAPLAGGRGDEQFF.